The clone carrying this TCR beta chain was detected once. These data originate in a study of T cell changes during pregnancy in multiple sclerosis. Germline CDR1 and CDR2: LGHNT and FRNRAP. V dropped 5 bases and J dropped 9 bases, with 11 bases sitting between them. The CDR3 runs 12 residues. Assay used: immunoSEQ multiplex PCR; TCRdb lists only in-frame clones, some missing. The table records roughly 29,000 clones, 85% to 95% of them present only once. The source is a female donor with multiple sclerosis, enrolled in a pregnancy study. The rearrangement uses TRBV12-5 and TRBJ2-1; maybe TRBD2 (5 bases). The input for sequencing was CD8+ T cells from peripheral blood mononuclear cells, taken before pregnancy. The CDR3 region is CASGTPRGEQFF. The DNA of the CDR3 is TGTGCTAGTGGTACCCCCCGGGGTGAGCAGTTCTTC.